Listed here are 17 T cell receptor beta chains from one sample, sequenced in a study of CD8+ T cells in alopecia areata. Treatment: oral pan-JAK inhibitor, 5-10 mg twice daily. cDNA reverse transcribed from extracted RNA served as the sequencing template. Data came from immunoSEQ multiplex PCR; TCRdb stores just in-frame clones and leaves some out. The sample lists about 290,000 clones, 58% occurring once. The specimen comprised CD4+ T cells sorted from blood, sampled at week 24, from a patient treated with tofacitinib. The receptors were gathered from a human donor with alopecia areata.

The table lists this clone with a few counts. The chain uses TRBV29-1 and TRBJ2-7; 8 bases are shared with TRBD1. V was clipped by 6 bases and J by 4 bases; unmatched bases: 8. The CDR3 has 13 amino acids. Germline V gene data show CDR1 as SQVTM and CDR2 as ANQGSEA. In DNA form, the CDR3 reads TGCAGCGTCTGCCCCGGACAGGGTTACGAGCAGTACTTC. This encodes CSVCPGQGYEQYF.

The V gene is TRBV10-3, the J gene TRBJ2-5; possibly TRBD2 for D (7 bases). Germline lookup yields CDR1 ENHRY and CDR2 SYGVKD. Trimming took 9 bases from V and 0 from J, leaving 14 bases between them. There are 14 residues in the CDR3. CDR3 in amino acids: CAINPGGNQETQYF. As DNA, the CDR3 is TGTGCCATTAACCCGGGGGGCAACCAAGAGACCCAGTACTTC.

The chain recombines TRBV19 with TRBJ1-5; D uncertain. In germline, CDR1 is LNHDA, CDR2 SQIVND (reference sequence). This CDR3 region has 13 residues. V was cut by 6 bases and J by 7 bases, with 13 bases left in between. CDR3 region: CASSYRGGQPQHF. The CDR3 coding sequence is TGTGCCAGTAGCTACCGTGGAGGCCAGCCCCAGCATTTT.

This clone was observed a few times. The chain uses TRBV28 and TRBJ2-1; D is undetermined. The germline gives CDR1 MDHEN, CDR2 SYDVKM. This CDR3 has 11 residues. V lost 4 bases, J lost 7 bases, and 5 bases lay in between. The CDR3 is CASSYKNEQFF. DNA of the CDR3: TGTGCCAGCAGTTACAAGAATGAGCAGTTCTTC.

The table lists this clone with a few counts. This rearrangement joins TRBV29-1 to TRBJ2-7; 11 positions agree with TRBD2. Germline trimming cut 7 bases from V and 2 bases from J; bases unmatched to any gene: 4. The CDR3 runs to 13 residues. Germline CDR1 and CDR2: SQVTM and ANQGSEA. This chain's CDR3 is CSARTSGPYEQYF. The DNA of the CDR3 is TGCAGCGCCCGGACTAGCGGGCCCTACGAGCAGTACTTC.

There are a few counts of this clone. A much larger clonotype is one base distant, so this may be a read error. The chain uses TRBV27 and TRBJ1-1; the D gene is possibly TRBD1 (6 bases). CDR1 and CDR2 (germline): MNHEY, SMNVEV (reference sequence). V dropped 6 bases and J dropped 0 bases, with 8 bases sitting between them. This CDR3 has 13 residues. The CDR3 protein is CASSYRVNTEAFF. As DNA, the CDR3 is TGTGCCAGCAGCTACAGGGTGAACACTGAAGCTTTCTTT.

This rearrangement joins TRBV6-1 to TRBJ2-7; 9 bases map to TRBD1. Germline V gene lookup returns CDR1 MNHNS and CDR2 SASEGT. The CDR3 sequence is 14 residues long. The J segment lost 3 bases and the V segment lost 6 bases, leaving 6 bases of the junction unmatched. The CDR3 region is CASRPGTGYYEQYF. The CDR3 DNA reads as TGTGCCAGCAGACCCGGGACAGGGTACTACGAGCAGTACTTC.

V and J are TRBV5-1 and TRBJ2-5, with D unclear. The germline V gene has CDR1 SGHRS and CDR2 YFSETQ. The CDR3 is made up of 13 amino acids. V lost 0 bases, J lost 0 bases, and 3 bases lay in between. The CDR3 nucleotides are TGCGCCAGCAGCTTGGTGAACCAAGAGACCCAGTACTTC. Its protein is CASSLVNQETQYF.

CDR3 in amino acids: CASSLDRGSAGELFF. In DNA form, the CDR3 reads TGCGCCAGCAGCTTGGACAGGGGGTCGGCCGGGGAGCTGTTTTTT. The V and J genes are TRBV5-1 and TRBJ2-2, with 8 positions matching TRBD1. CDR3 size: 15 residues. J gave up 6 bases and V 0 bases, and 4 bases lay outside the gene matches. Germline V gene data show CDR1 as SGHRS and CDR2 as YFSETQ.

The rearrangement joins TRBV29-1 to TRBJ2-7, with 7 bases identical to TRBD2. V lost 1 base to trimming and J lost 1 base; unmatched junction nucleotides: 10. This CDR3 contains 16 residues. The germline V gene has CDR1 SQVTM and CDR2 ANQGSEA. CDR3 amino acids: CSVEGLRGTESYEQYF. The CDR3 nucleotides read TGCAGCGTTGAAGGTCTGCGGGGGACGGAATCCTACGAGCAGTACTTC.

This clone was detected only once. The chain joins TRBV6-1 to TRBJ2-5, with unresolved D. Trimming removed 7 bases at V and 0 bases at J, with 9 bases between. Germline lookup yields CDR1 MNHNS and CDR2 SASEGT. The CDR3 consists of 13 residues. The CDR3 coding sequence is TGTGCCAGCATCGGGCACAACCAAGAGACCCAGTACTTC. Translating gives CASIGHNQETQYF.

This chain links TRBV9 with TRBJ2-7; D may be TRBD2 (5 bases). V gave up 3 bases and J gave up 0 bases, with 22 bases separating them. Germline CDR1 SGDLS, CDR2 YYNGEE. The CDR3 extends over 18 amino acids. CDR3 in DNA: TGTGCCAGCAGCGCCTCGTCAAAATTACCGGGAAACTCCTACGAGCAGTACTTC. Its translation is CASSASSKLPGNSYEQYF. Full variable domain (remainder filled in from reference TRBV9 and TRBJ2-7): DSGVTQTPKHLITATGQRVTLRCSPRSGDLSVYWYQQSLDQGLQFLIQYYNGEERAKGNILERFSAQQFPDLHSELNLSSLELGDSALYFCASSASSKLPGNSYEQYFGPGTRLTVT.

This chain joins TRBV14 and TRBJ2-3, with a possible D match to TRBD1 (5 bases). The CDR3 extends over 16 amino acids. Germline V gene sequence: CDR1 SGHDN, CDR2 FVKESK. Trimming pared 2 bases from V and 9 bases from J, leaving 21 bases between. In DNA, the CDR3 is TGTGCCAGCAGCCAATTGCAGGACATCCCACCAGCGACGCAGTATTTT. It is translated as CASSQLQDIPPATQYF.

The chain uses TRBV27 and TRBJ2-3; D is uncertain. Germline lookup yields CDR1 MNHEY and CDR2 SMNVEV (reference sequence). V lost 3 bases and J lost 5, with 3 bases in between. The CDR3 consists of 11 residues. The CDR3 sequence is CASSFGDTQYF. DNA for the CDR3: TGTGCCAGCAGTTTCGGAGATACGCAGTATTTT.

The sample holds a few counts of this clone. This chain links TRBV7-2 with TRBJ2-5; D is ambiguous. The CDR3 length is 15 residues. The germline gives CDR1 SGHTA, CDR2 FQGNSA. The V end lost 0 bases, the J end lost 1 base, and 9 bases lay between the germline ends. The DNA of the CDR3 is TGTGCCAGCAGCTTAGCGTCGGCTTTCCAAGAGACCCAGTACTTC. Encoded protein: CASSLASAFQETQYF.

The chain employs TRBV5-1 and TRBJ1-1; a weak D match, TRBD1 (5 bases). Germline CDR1 SGHRS, CDR2 YFSETQ. The CDR3 is made up of 15 amino acids. Trimming took 4 bases from V and 4 from J, leaving 17 bases between them. The DNA of the CDR3 is TGCGCCAGCAGCGGCCGACAGAGTCGGGCCACTGAAGCTTTCTTT. Protein product: CASSGRQSRATEAFF.

The rearrangement links TRBV2 to TRBJ2-1; the match to TRBD1 covers 8 bases. Per the germline V gene, CDR1 is SNHLY and CDR2 is FYNNEI. The CDR3 is 14 amino acids. The V and J ends lost 4 bases and 8 bases, in that order; junction bases with no gene match: 7. The CDR3 sequence: CASSVGQGSDEQFF. Written as DNA, the CDR3 is TGTGCCAGCAGTGTCGGACAGGGTAGCGATGAGCAGTTCTTC. Full variable domain (rest looked up from reference TRBV2 and TRBJ2-1): EPEVTQTPSHQVTQMGQEVILRCVPISNHLYFYWYRQILGQKVEFLVSFYNNEISEKSEIFDDQFSVERPDGSNFTLKIRSTKLEDSAMYFCASSVGQGSDEQFFGPGTRLTVL.